The TCR beta chain under discussion was sequenced for a study of breast tumors, draining lymph nodes, adjacent tissues. MiXCR, applied by TCRdb to the multiplex PCR reads, yields one record per CDR3 protein. In the table there are 150,000 to 250,000 distinct CDR3 sequences, roughly 31% of which are singletons. Study-wide findings and caveats: Most tumor T cells seemingly derive from lymph node, then expand in tumor.

CDR3 length equals 16 residues. The germline V gene has CDR1 LGHNA and CDR2 YSLEER. J gave up 8 bases and V 1 base, and 9 bases lay outside the gene matches. Axillary draining lymph nodes of breast cancer patients supplied the node samples. The table lists this clonotype with many counts. What it binds is unknown. The rearrangement uses TRBV4-3 and TRBJ1-2, with 11 bases lining up with TRBD1. The receptor's source is a female donor with breast cancer. Some clones in this sample may be carry-over from other donors' samples. Sequencing was done on a sample of axillary lymph node tissue. The chain's CDR3 is CASSQGPGTGGEGYTF. CDR3 DNA: TGCGCCAGCAGCCAAGGCCCCGGGACAGGGGGAGAGGGCTACACCTTC.